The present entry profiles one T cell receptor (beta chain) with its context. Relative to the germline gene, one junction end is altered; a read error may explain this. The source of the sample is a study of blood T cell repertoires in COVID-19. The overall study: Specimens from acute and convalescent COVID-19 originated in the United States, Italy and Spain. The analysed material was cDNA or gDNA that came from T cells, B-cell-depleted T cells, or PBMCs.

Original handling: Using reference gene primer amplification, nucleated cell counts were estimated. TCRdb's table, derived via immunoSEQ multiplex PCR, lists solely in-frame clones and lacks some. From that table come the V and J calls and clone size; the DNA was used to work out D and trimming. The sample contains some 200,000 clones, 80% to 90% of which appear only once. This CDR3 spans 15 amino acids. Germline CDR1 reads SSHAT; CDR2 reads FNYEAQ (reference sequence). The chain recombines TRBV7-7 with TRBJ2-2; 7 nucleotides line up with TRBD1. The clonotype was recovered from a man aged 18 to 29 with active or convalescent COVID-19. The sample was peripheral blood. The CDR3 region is CASSLVQGETGELFF. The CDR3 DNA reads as TGTGCTAGCAGCTTGGTCCAGGGGGAGACCGGGGAGCTGTTTTTT.